This TCR beta chain was captured in a study of vaccination effects on CD4 cells after COVID-19. Study-level results: Only a single clone (1 of 255 vaccine-induced clones in healthy vaccinees) cross-reacted with common cold coronaviruses.

TCRdb keeps only in-frame clones here, not all; method: immunoSEQ multiplex PCR. This table has roughly 50,000 clones, around 85% appearing once. On this clone: The antigen is unknown.

Antigen-specific CD4+ T cells expanded by the ViraFEST assay with viral peptide pools were then sequenced. With 9 to 11 days of culture completed, CD4+ T cells were isolated. Replacing half the medium with IL-2 medium was done on days 3 and 7. CDR1 is KGHSH, CDR2 LQKENI, per germline. V dropped 0 bases and J dropped 4; count of bases not matched to a gene: 4. The CDR3 runs 16 residues. Sample: CD4+ T cells from PBMCs cultured with HCoV-229E spike peptides, taken before COVID-19 vaccination. The V gene is TRBV18, the J gene TRBJ2-2; 8 bases are shared with TRBD1. This receptor was taken from a human donor who received a COVID-19 vaccine. The CDR3: CASSPPQGASTGELFF. The CDR3 nucleotides are TGTGCCAGCTCACCACCGCAGGGGGCGAGCACCGGGGAGCTGTTTTTT. Drawing the rest from reference TRBV18 and TRBJ2-2, the complete variable domain is NAGVMQNPRHLVRRRGQEARLRCSPMKGHSHVYWYRQLPEEGLKFMVYLQKENIIDESGMPKERFSAEFPKEGPSILRIQQVVRGDSAAYFCASSPPQGASTGELFFGEGSRLTVL.